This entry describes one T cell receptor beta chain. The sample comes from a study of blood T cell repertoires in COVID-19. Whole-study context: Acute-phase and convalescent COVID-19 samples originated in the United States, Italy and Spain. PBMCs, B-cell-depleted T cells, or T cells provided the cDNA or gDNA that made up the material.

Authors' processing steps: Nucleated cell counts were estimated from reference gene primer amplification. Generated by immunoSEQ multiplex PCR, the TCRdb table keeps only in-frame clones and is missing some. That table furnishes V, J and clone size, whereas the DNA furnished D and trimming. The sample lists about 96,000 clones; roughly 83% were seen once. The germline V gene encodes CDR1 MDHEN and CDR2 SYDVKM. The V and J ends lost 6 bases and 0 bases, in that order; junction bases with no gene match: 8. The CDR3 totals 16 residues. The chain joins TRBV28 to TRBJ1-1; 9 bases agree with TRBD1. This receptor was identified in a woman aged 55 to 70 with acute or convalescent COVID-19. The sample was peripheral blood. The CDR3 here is CASRRGTGKLNTEAFF. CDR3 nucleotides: TGTGCCAGCAGACGGGGGACAGGGAAATTGAACACTGAAGCTTTCTTT.